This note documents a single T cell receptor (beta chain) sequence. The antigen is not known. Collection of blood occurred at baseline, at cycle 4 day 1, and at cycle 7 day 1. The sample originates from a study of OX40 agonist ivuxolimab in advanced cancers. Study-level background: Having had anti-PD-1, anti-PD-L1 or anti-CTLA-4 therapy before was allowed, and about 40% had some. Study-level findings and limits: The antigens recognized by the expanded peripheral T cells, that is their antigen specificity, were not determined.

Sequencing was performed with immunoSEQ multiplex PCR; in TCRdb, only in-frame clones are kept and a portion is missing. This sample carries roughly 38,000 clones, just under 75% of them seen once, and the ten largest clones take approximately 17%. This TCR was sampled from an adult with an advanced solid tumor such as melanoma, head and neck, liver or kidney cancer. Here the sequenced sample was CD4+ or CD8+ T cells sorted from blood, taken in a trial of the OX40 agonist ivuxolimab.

The CDR3 sequence is CASSQDVGVSGNTIYF. The CDR3 DNA reads as TGTGCCAGCAGCCAAGACGTGGGAGTCTCTGGAAACACCATATATTTT. The V call is TRBV5-4, the J call TRBJ1-3; D call uncertain. This CDR3 contains 16 residues. Germline CDR1 reads SGHNT; CDR2 reads YYREEE (reference sequence). V lost 4 bases to trimming and J lost 0 bases, with 14 bases between them.